Following are 5 T cell receptor beta chains from one sample sequenced in a study of T cell responses to AZD1222 COVID-19 vaccine. Assay used: immunoSEQ multiplex PCR; TCRdb lists only in-frame clones, some missing. Here the sample spans some 97,000 clones, around nine tenths being singletons. Sample: peripheral blood, taken on day 0 of AZD1222 vaccination. The origin of the receptors is an adult in good health.

This clone was seen only a few times. The CDR3 region has the DNA TGTGCCAGCAGCTTACAGGGCAGCCGTGGCTACACCTTC. This translates into CASSLQGSRGYTF. The chain joins TRBV11-3 to TRBJ1-2, with a weak D call TRBD1 (5 bases). Trimming pared 2 bases from V and 7 bases from J, leaving 11 bases between. CDR1 is SGHNT and CDR2 is YENEEA in the germline V gene. This CDR3 region has 13 residues.

The rearrangement links TRBV11-2 to TRBJ2-7; possible D gene TRBD1, 6 bases. Trimming removed 2 bases at V and 4 bases at J, with 15 bases between. CDR1 SGHAT and CDR2 FQNNGV come from the germline V gene. The CDR3 runs to 15 residues. CDR3 sequence (DNA): TGTGCCAGCAGCTTACACTACAGGGTGACGTACGAGCAGTACTTC. Amino acids: CASSLHYRVTYEQYF.

A single count supports this clone. The chain uses TRBV2 and TRBJ1-1; D uncertain. Trimming cost V 1 base and J 4 bases, with 16 bases left between them. Germline V CDR1 and CDR2: SNHLY, FYNNEI. The CDR3 totals 16 residues. Here the CDR3 DNA reads TGTGCCAGCAGTGAAGATGGGAGCAGGTGGGGCACTGAAGCTTTCTTT. Protein: CASSEDGSRWGTEAFF.

The J gene is TRBJ1-5, the V gene TRBV2, with D tentatively TRBD1 (5 bases). CDR1 SNHLY and CDR2 FYNNEI come from the germline V gene. Trimming took 8 bases from V and 3 from J, leaving 14 bases between them. The CDR3 runs to 14 residues. The CDR3 DNA reads TGTGCCAGCGGGTCGGGACTCCCCAATCAGCCCCAGCATTTT. Its translation is CASGSGLPNQPQHF.

This clone was counted once. The chain joins TRBV9 to TRBJ2-7; D is undetermined. The germline V gene has CDR1 SGDLS and CDR2 YYNGEE. The CDR3 totals 15 residues. V was pared by 4 bases and J by 7 bases, with 21 bases between. This CDR3 is CASSRVGPGLGEQYF. CDR3 nucleotide sequence: TGTGCCAGCAGCCGGGTCGGGCCCGGATTGGGAGAGCAGTACTTC. Drawing the rest from reference TRBV9 and TRBJ2-7, the complete variable domain is DSGVTQTPKHLITATGQRVTLRCSPRSGDLSVYWYQQSLDQGLQFLIQYYNGEERAKGNILERFSAQQFPDLHSELNLSSLELGDSALYFCASSRVGPGLGEQYFGPGTRLTVT.